Listed below are T cell receptor beta chains from one sample, sequenced in a study of blood T cell repertoires in COVID-19. TCRdb keeps only in-frame clones here, not all; method: immunoSEQ multiplex PCR. The repertoire consists of 6,400 or so clones, with nearly 90% occurring once and the leading ten covering approximately 8%. The sequenced sample consisted of peripheral blood. These receptors were taken from a human donor in a cohort sampled during active COVID-19. The donor label of this sample is uncertain. Each CDR3 is given with its conserved first and last residue. The order of the fields is J gene, D gene, clone size, V gene, CDR3 DNA, CDR3 protein. The D gene is left open where the match is weak. Clone size, where shown, is once, few, many, or a class for clones that have expanded.

>TRBJ2-5|-|-|TRBV18
TGTGCCAGCTCACCTAAAAAAGAGACCCAGTACTTC
CASSPKKETQYF
>TRBJ2-7|-|-|TRBV6-5
TGCGCCAGCAGCGACACCTCGGCAGTACGGGAGCAGTACTTC
CASSDTSAVREQYF
>TRBJ2-7|-|once|TRBV21-1
TGTGCCAGCAGCATGGGACTAGCGGGGGGGCCATGGTACGAGCAGTACTTC
CASSMGLAGGPWYEQYF
>TRBJ2-2|TRBD2|-|TRBV10-1
TGCGCCAGCAGCCGGGCTAGCGGGGGGAAAAGCACGAACACCGGGGAGCTGTTTTTT
CASSRASGGKSTNTGELFF
>TRBJ2-1|-|-|TRBV24-1
TGTGCCACCAGTGATCCCCCTTACCCTCCCCCGGTCGATGAGCAGTTCTTC
CATSDPPYPPPVDEQFF
>TRBJ2-3|TRBD1|-|TRBV5-1
TGCGCCAGCAGCGCTAAAGGGGGCGAATACAATACGCAGTATTTT
CASSAKGGEYNTQYF
>TRBJ1-2|TRBD1|-|TRBV7-9
TGTGCCAGCAGCCGGGGACAGGGCTACTATGGCTACACCTTC
CASSRGQGYYGYTF
>TRBJ2-2|TRBD1|-|TRBV6-4
TGTGCCAGTTTGGACAGGGGGAACACCGGGGAGCTGTTTTTT
CASLDRGNTGELFF
>TRBJ2-7|-|-|TRBV7-9
TGTGCCAGCAGCTTCGTCCAACGGGGGGAGCAGTACTTC
CASSFVQRGEQYF
>TRBJ2-1|TRBD2|-|TRBV19
TGTGCCAGTAGTATATTCCCCCTCCTAGCGGGTACCTACAATGAGCAGTTCTTC
CASSIFPLLAGTYNEQFF
>TRBJ1-5|TRBD1|few|TRBV19
TGTGCCAGTAGTACCTTCCACGGGACAGGGGACCAGCCCCAGCATTTT
CASSTFHGTGDQPQHF
>TRBJ2-3|TRBD2|-|TRBV4-1
TGCGCCAGCAGCCAGGCTCGGACTAGCGGGGGGTCCCGCACAGATACGCAGTATTTT
CASSQARTSGGSRTDTQYF
>TRBJ1-6|TRBD1|-|TRBV5-8
TGTGCCAGCAGCCGGAGGACAGGGAATTCACCCCTCCACTTT
CASSRRTGNSPLHF
>TRBJ2-2|TRBD2|once|TRBV24-1
TGTGCCACCAGTTTTGGGACTAGCGGCTTCACCGGGGAGCTGTTTTTT
CATSFGTSGFTGELFF
>TRBJ2-3|-|-|TRBV5-1
TGCGCCAGCAGCTTGGCGACGTTGACTAGCACAGATACGCAGTATTTT
CASSLATLTSTDTQYF
>TRBJ1-1|-|-|TRBV14
TGTGCCAGCAGCCAAGAGTACACATACACTGAAGCTTTCTTT
CASSQEYTYTEAFF
>TRBJ1-6|-|few|TRBV4-1
TGCGCCAGCAGCCAAGAGGGGACACGAATGGATTCACCCCTCCACTTT
CASSQEGTRMDSPLHF
>TRBJ2-5|-|-|TRBV27
TGTGCCAGCCGGCGAGCGAATCAAGAGACCCAGTACTTC
CASRRANQETQYF
>TRBJ1-2|-|-|TRBV20-1
TGCAGTGCTAGCCTCGCCAGTGGCTACACCTTC
CSASLASGYTF
>TRBJ2-1|-|-|TRBV29-1
TGCAGCGTTGACGGTACAGGGTTAACCTACAATGAGCAGTTCTTC
CSVDGTGLTYNEQFF
>TRBJ1-6|-|-|TRBV9
TGTGCCAGCAGCGAGGGGGAAGGGGAATATTCACCCCTCCACTTT
CASSEGEGEYSPLHF
>TRBJ2-3|TRBD2|-|TRBV20-1
TGCAGTGCTAGTGGGACTAGCGGGGGTAACACAGATACGCAGTATTTT
CSASGTSGGNTDTQYF
>TRBJ2-1|TRBD1|-|TRBV7-9
TGTGCCAGCAGCCCCGGACAGGGGGGCCACAATGAGCAGTTCTTC
CASSPGQGGHNEQFF
>TRBJ1-2|-|-|TRBV19
TGTGCCACCCAGCCGGAGAGAGGGAGTCCCTATGGCTACACCTTC
CATQPERGSPYGYTF
>TRBJ2-3|-|-|TRBV19
TGTGCCAGTAGGGGGGACTGGGGGACTAGCACAGATACGCAGTATTTT
CASRGDWGTSTDTQYF
>TRBJ2-3|-|-|TRBV30
TGTGCCTGGAGTATGAAGGGGGTAGAAGATACGCAGTATTTT
CAWSMKGVEDTQYF
>TRBJ2-3|TRBD2|-|TRBV19
TGTGCCAGTAGTATGACGGGGGGGCCAGATACGCAGTATTTT
CASSMTGGPDTQYF
>TRBJ2-7|TRBD1|-|TRBV6-6
TGTGCCAGCAGTTTCTTACAGGGGGCGGGTAATGACGAGCAGTACTTC
CASSFLQGAGNDEQYF
>TRBJ2-3|TRBD2|-|TRBV6-4
TGTGCCAGCAGTCCACTAGCGGGCGTCACAGATACGCAGTATTTT
CASSPLAGVTDTQYF
>TRBJ1-1|-|-|TRBV19
TGTGCCAGTATGGGGGGCACTGAAGCTTTCTTT
CASMGGTEAFF
>TRBJ2-5|-|-|TRBV11-2
TGTGCCAGCACGCGGGGCCCGGGAGAGACCCAGTACTTC
CASTRGPGETQYF
>TRBJ1-4|-|-|TRBV5-1
TGCGCCACTTCCTTCGGGGGAGGAGAAAAACTGTTTTTT
CATSFGGGEKLFF
>TRBJ1-2|-|-|TRBV9
TGTGCCAGCAGCGTAGACGGGCCAGGGATGTATGGCTACACCTTC
CASSVDGPGMYGYTF
>TRBJ2-3|TRBD1|-|TRBV7-3
TGTGCCAGCAGCTCCGGACAGGGGCGGACAGATACGCAGTATTTT
CASSSGQGRTDTQYF
>TRBJ1-5|TRBD1|-|TRBV2
TGTGCCAGCAGCCCCACAGGGGGCAGCAATCAGCCCCAGCATTTT
CASSPTGGSNQPQHF
>TRBJ2-3|-|-|TRBV30
TGTGCCTGGAGGGATGGGATCGGCAGGGCTAGCACAGATACGCAGTATTTT
CAWRDGIGRASTDTQYF
>TRBJ2-3|TRBD2|few|TRBV7-3
TGTGCCAGCAGCGCTTGGCCAGCGGGAGGAACAGATACGCAGTATTTT
CASSAWPAGGTDTQYF
>TRBJ1-4|TRBD1|-|TRBV19
TGTGCCAGTAGGACCGGGACAGGGGGTCAGGAAAAACTGTTTTTT
CASRTGTGGQEKLFF
>TRBJ1-2|TRBD1|-|TRBV7-9
TGTGCCAGCAGCTTAGCGCAATGGGGACAGGGGGCCTCTGGCTACACCTTC
CASSLAQWGQGASGYTF
>TRBJ2-3|TRBD2|-|TRBV5-5
TGTGCCAGCAGCCTAGGGACTAGCAGTGTGGATACGCAGTATTTT
CASSLGTSSVDTQYF
>TRBJ1-2|TRBD1|few|TRBV7-3
TGTGCCAGCAGCTCCGGGACAGTCGACGGCTACACCTTC
CASSSGTVDGYTF
>TRBJ1-2|-|-|TRBV24-1
TGTGCCACCAGTGACCCGCTTGACCGGGGGTTGGACTATGGCTACACCTTC
CATSDPLDRGLDYGYTF
>TRBJ1-6|-|-|TRBV27
TGTGCCAGCAGTTTAGGAGTGGACCCCGGGAGGTCACCCCTCCACTTT
CASSLGVDPGRSPLHF
>TRBJ2-7|-|-|TRBV9
TGTGCCAGCAGCGTAGGTCCGTCGGGTCCGGCCTGGGAGCAGTACTTC
CASSVGPSGPAWEQYF
>TRBJ2-3|TRBD1|-|TRBV2
TGTGCCAGCAGGATGCGAGGACAGGGGAGCACAGATACGCAGTATTTT
CASRMRGQGSTDTQYF
>TRBJ2-3|TRBD2|-|TRBV24-1
TGTGCCACCAGTGAACAGGGACTAGCGGGACCAGATACGCAGTATTTT
CATSEQGLAGPDTQYF
>TRBJ2-1|-|once|TRBV4-1
TGCGCCAGCAGCCAAAAGGGGATAGGGGACTACAATGAGCAGTTCTTC
CASSQKGIGDYNEQFF
>TRBJ2-1|TRBD1|-|TRBV5-1
TGCGCCAGCAGCTTGACCGGGACAGGGGTCAAAAATGAGCAGTTCTTC
CASSLTGTGVKNEQFF
>TRBJ2-5|TRBD2|-|TRBV5-4
TGTGCCAGCAGCTTGGCTTTAGCGGGGGTGGAGACCCAGTACTTC
CASSLALAGVETQYF
>TRBJ2-5|-|-|TRBV5-1
TGCGCCAGCAGCCTAGGACAGTACCAAGAGACCCAGTACTTC
CASSLGQYQETQYF
>TRBJ2-7|TRBD1|-|TRBV12-3/TRBV12-4
TGTGCCAGCAGTGAGACAGGGGCCTACGAGCAGTACTTC
CASSETGAYEQYF
>TRBJ2-7|-|once|TRBV5-6
TGTGCCAGCAGCCCCCTCGGAGGGGGCCTCTACGAGCAGTACTTC
CASSPLGGGLYEQYF
>TRBJ1-5|-|-|TRBV19
TGTGCCAGTAACCATCGACTGGGTTATAGCAATCAGCCCCAGCATTTT
CASNHRLGYSNQPQHF